This paragraph covers one TCR beta chain sequence. The sample originates from a study of blood T cell repertoires in COVID-19. Background on the study: PBMCs, B-cell-depleted T cells, or T cells were the source of the cDNA or gDNA that made up the material.

In the authors' workflow: Using reference gene primer amplification, nucleated cell counts were estimated. Repertoires were generated with immunoSEQ multiplex PCR, while TCRdb's copy carries only in-frame clones and drops some. The V and J calls and clone size come from that table; D and trimming were worked out from the DNA. Altogether 300,000 or so clones are present, more than 70% being singletons, with the ten largest covering 0.95% to 1.5%. Per germline, CDR1 SEHNR and CDR2 FQNEAQ (reference sequence). The length of the CDR3 is 14 residues. After removal of 5 bases from V and 1 base from J, the junction contained 4 bases not matched to a gene.

This TCR was sampled from a woman aged 45-65 years with acute or convalescent COVID-19. V gene TRBV7-9 combines with J gene TRBJ1-1; 7 bases map to TRBD1. Sequenced input: peripheral blood. The CDR3 spells CASSQGQRNTEAFF. Here the CDR3 DNA reads TGTGCCAGCAGCCAGGGACAGAGGAACACTGAAGCTTTCTTT.